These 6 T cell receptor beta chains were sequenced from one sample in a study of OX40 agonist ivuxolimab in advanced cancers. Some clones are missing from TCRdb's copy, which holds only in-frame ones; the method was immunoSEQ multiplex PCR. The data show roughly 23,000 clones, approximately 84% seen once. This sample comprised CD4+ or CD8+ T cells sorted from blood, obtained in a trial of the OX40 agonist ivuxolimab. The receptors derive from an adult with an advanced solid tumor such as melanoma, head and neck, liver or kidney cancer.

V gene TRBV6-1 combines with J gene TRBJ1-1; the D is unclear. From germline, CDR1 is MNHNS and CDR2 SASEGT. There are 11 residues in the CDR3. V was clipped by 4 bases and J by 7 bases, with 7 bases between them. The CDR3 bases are TGTGCCAGCAGTGGCCCGGATGAAGCTTTCTTT. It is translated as CASSGPDEAFF.

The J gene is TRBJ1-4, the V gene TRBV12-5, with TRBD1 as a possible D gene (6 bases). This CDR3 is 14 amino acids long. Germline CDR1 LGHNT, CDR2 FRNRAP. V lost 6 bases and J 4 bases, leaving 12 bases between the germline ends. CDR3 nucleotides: TGTGCTAGTGGAATACAGGGACTTAATGAAAAACTGTTTTTT. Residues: CASGIQGLNEKLFF.

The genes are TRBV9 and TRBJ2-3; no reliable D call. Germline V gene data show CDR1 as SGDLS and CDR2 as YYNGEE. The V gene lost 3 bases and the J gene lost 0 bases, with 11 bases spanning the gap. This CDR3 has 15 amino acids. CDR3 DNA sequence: TGTGCCAGCAGCGCAAGACCATCTAGCACAGATACGCAGTATTTT. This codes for CASSARPSSTDTQYF.

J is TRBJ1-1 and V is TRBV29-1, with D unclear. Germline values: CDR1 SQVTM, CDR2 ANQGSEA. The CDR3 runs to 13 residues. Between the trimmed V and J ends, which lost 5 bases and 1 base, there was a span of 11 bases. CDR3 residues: CSVTPGTNTEAFF. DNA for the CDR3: TGCAGCGTTACTCCGGGAACGAACACTGAAGCTTTCTTT.

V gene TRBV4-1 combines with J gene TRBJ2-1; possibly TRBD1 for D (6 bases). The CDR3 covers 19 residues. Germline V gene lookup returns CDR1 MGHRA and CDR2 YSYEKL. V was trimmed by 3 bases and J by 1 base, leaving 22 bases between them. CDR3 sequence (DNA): TGCGCCAGCAGCCAGGAGCCAGGGGTCGATACCTGGTCCTACAATGAGCAGTTCTTC. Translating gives CASSQEPGVDTWSYNEQFF.

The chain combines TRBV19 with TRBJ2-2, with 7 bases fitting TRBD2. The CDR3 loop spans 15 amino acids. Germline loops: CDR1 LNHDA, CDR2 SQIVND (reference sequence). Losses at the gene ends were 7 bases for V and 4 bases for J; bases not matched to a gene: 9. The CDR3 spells CASNWRESGTGELFF. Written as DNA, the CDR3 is TGTGCCAGTAACTGGCGGGAGTCGGGCACCGGGGAGCTGTTTTTT.